This T cell receptor beta chain was sequenced for a study of response to subunit inactivated influenza vaccine. General study results and limits: Seasonal influenza vaccination, on each occasion, was suggested by the authors to recruit few new T cells.

There are a few counts of this clonotype. The antigen is unknown. TCRdb itself ran the RT-PCR reads through MiXCR, one entry per CDR3 protein. The table includes 600,000 to 850,000 distinct CDR3 sequences, around 13% detected once. V gave up 6 bases and J gave up 5 bases; unmatched junction bases: 5. Per the germline V gene, CDR1 is LNHDA and CDR2 is SQIVND (reference sequence). This CDR3 has 14 amino acids. This rearrangement joins TRBV19 to TRBJ2-1; 9 bases fit TRBD2. The sequencing here drew on PBMCs from blood, taken about 14 days before vaccination. This sequence was found in a man between 45 and 60 years old who received an inactivated influenza vaccine. The CDR3 sequence: CASSGLATNNEQFF. The DNA for the CDR3 is TGTGCCAGTAGCGGACTAGCGACGAACAATGAGCAGTTCTTC.